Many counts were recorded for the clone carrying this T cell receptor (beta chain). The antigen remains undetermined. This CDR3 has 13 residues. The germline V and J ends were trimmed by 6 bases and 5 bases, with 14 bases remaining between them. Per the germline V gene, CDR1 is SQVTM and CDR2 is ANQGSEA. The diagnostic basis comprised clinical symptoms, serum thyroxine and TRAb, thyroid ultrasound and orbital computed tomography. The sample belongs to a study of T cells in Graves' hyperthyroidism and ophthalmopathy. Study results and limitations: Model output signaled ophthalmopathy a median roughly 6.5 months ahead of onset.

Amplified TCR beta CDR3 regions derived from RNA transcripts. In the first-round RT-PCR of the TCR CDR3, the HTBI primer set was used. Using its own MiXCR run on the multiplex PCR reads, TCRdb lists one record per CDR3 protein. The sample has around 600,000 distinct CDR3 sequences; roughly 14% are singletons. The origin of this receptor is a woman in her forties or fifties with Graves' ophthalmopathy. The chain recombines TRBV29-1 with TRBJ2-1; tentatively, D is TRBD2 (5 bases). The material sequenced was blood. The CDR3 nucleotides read TGCAGCGTAAGGAGCGGACCAAACAATGAGCAGTTCTTC. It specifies CSVRSGPNNEQFF.